The clone carrying this T cell receptor beta chain was seen ten or more times. The entry originates in a study of T cells in Graves' hyperthyroidism and ophthalmopathy. V lost 6 bases, J lost 3 bases, and 4 bases stayed unmatched. The germline V gene encodes CDR1 MDHEN and CDR2 SYDVKM. There are 13 residues in the CDR3. RNA transcripts were the template for amplifying TCR beta CDR3 regions. With the HTBI primer set, the TCR CDR3 went through a first round of RT-PCR. A single record per CDR3 protein comes from TCRdb applying MiXCR to the multiplex PCR reads. This sample has some 370,000 distinct CDR3 sequences, with roughly 17% found just once.

The V gene is TRBV28, the J gene TRBJ1-1; TRBD1 aligns across 7 bases. Sequencing was carried out using blood. This TCR derives from a woman under 40 with Graves' hyperthyroidism that later progressed to Graves' ophthalmopathy. CDR3 sequence (DNA): TGTGCCAGCAGCCTACAGGGGTACACTGAAGCTTTCTTT. Its protein is CASSLQGYTEAFF. The entire variable domain, with the rest obtained from reference TRBV28 and TRBJ1-1, is as follows: DVKVTQSSRYLVKRTGEKVFLECVQDMDHENMFWYRQDPGLGLRLIYFSYDVKMKEKGDIPEGYSVSREKKERFSLILESASTNQTSMYLCASSLQGYTEAFFGQGTRLTVV.